A selection of T cell receptor beta chains follows, all from one sample in a study of T cell changes during pregnancy in multiple sclerosis. Profiling relied on immunoSEQ multiplex PCR, and the TCRdb table lists in-frame clones only, not all of them. This sample has around 88,000 clones, with about 92% found just once. The sample consisted of peripheral blood, taken after pregnancy. These receptors all come from a female donor in good health, enrolled as a control in a pregnancy study. Each CDR3 is given with its conserved first and last residue. Fields, in order: V gene, D gene, CDR3 length, J gene, clone size, CDR3 DNA, CDR3 protein. A D gene is named only where the DNA matches it firmly. Only some rows state a clone size, as once, few, many or a class for expanded clones.

>TRBV28|NA|14|TRBJ1-2|NA
TGTGCCAGCAGTTTCGTGGCAGAACAGTATGGCTACACCTTC
CASSFVAEQYGYTF
>TRBV12-2|NA|14|TRBJ1-1|few
TGTGCAAGTCGCTTAGTCATAATCGGCACTGAAGCTTTCTTT
CASRLVIIGTEAFF
>TRBV28|NA|16|TRBJ2-5|NA
TGTGCCAGCAGCCCCGGGGGAGCCCCATCCTGGGGGACCCAGTACTTC
CASSPGGAPSWGTQYF
>TRBV5-1|NA|17|TRBJ2-1|NA
TGCGCCAGCAGTGGACGGGGGGCGCAGTACTCCTACAATGAGCAGTTCTTC
CASSGRGAQYSYNEQFF
>TRBV25-1|NA|13|TRBJ1-2|NA
TGTGCCAGCACCATGGACAGTGTGGGTGGCTACACCTTC
CASTMDSVGGYTF
>TRBV2|TRBD2|15|TRBJ2-2|NA
TGTGCCAGCAGGGGACTAGCGGGAGTTGCCGGGGAGCTGTTTTTT
CASRGLAGVAGELFF
>TRBV6-5|NA|13|TRBJ2-7|NA
TGTGCCAGCAGTTATGACCCGAGGAACGAGCAGTACTTC
CASSYDPRNEQYF
>TRBV4-1|NA|15|TRBJ2-7|NA
TGCGCCAGCAGCCAAGAGACTCGTCCCTCCTACGAGCAGTACTTC
CASSQETRPSYEQYF
>TRBV18|NA|13|TRBJ1-1|NA
TGTGCCAGCTCACCTCAGGTTAACACTGAAGCTTTCTTT
CASSPQVNTEAFF
>TRBV5-1|TRBD1|14|TRBJ2-4|NA
TGCGCCAGCAGCCCATCGGGACAGGGGGACATTCAGTACTTC
CASSPSGQGDIQYF
>TRBV5-6|NA|13|TRBJ1-5|NA
TGTGCCAGCAGCTTCTCGTCTTCTCAGCCCCAGCATTTT
CASSFSSSQPQHF
>TRBV7-9|NA|12|TRBJ2-7|NA
TGTGCCAGCAGCCTAATGAGCTACGAGCAGTACTTC
CASSLMSYEQYF
>TRBV6-1|TRBD1|16|TRBJ2-5|once
TGTGCCAGCAGTGTGTCACCCGGGACAGGGGGGGAGACCCAGTACTTC
CASSVSPGTGGETQYF
>TRBV27|TRBD2|14|TRBJ2-7|NA
TGTGCCAGCAGTCGGACTAGGGGCCAATACGAGCAGTACTTC
CASSRTRGQYEQYF
>TRBV28|TRBD2|15|TRBJ2-1|NA
TGTGCCAGCAGTTTAATAGCGGGGGAACCTGCCCCCCAGTTCTTC
CASSLIAGEPAPQFF
>TRBV5-5|NA|14|TRBJ2-3|NA
TGTGCCAGCAGCTTATCTGGCGGGCCACTCTCGCAGTATTTT
CASSLSGGPLSQYF
>TRBV18|TRBD2|16|TRBJ2-3|NA
TGTGCCAGCTCACCACCGGGACTAGCGGGAGGAGATACGCAGTATTTT
CASSPPGLAGGDTQYF
>TRBV7-9|NA|16|TRBJ1-5|NA
TGTGCCAGCAGCTTAGGCGCAGGGGTTAGCAATCAGCCCCAGCATTTT
CASSLGAGVSNQPQHF
>TRBV5-4|TRBD2|15|TRBJ2-1|NA
TGTGCCAGCAGCTTACCCGGGACTAGCGCAAATGAGCAGTTCTTC
CASSLPGTSANEQFF
>TRBV5-1|NA|15|TRBJ2-6|NA
TGCGCCAGCAGCCAGGAACCCATTGGGGCCAACGTCCTGACTTTC
CASSQEPIGANVLTF
>TRBV19|NA|11|TRBJ1-1|NA
TGTGCCAGTAGCTCGGGGACTGAAGCTTTCTTT
CASSSGTEAFF
>TRBV6-1|NA|12|TRBJ2-1|NA
TGTGCCAGCAGTGGGGCCTGGTATGAGCAGTTCTTC
CASSGAWYEQFF
>TRBV11-3|TRBD1|15|TRBJ2-2|once
TGTGCCAGCAGCTTAAACGACAGGGCCCACGGGGAGCTGTTTTTT
CASSLNDRAHGELFF
>TRBV2|TRBD2|14|TRBJ2-7|NA
TGTGCCAGCAGGGTCGGACTAGGGCGGGGCGAGCAGTACTTC
CASRVGLGRGEQYF
>TRBV7-9|NA|14|TRBJ1-1|few
TGTGCCAGCAGCTTACCAGAGGTGAACACTGAAGCTTTCTTT
CASSLPEVNTEAFF
>TRBV11-2|TRBD1|17|TRBJ2-2|NA
TGTGCCAGCAGCTTAGACCCCGACAGGGAGAAGACCGGGGAGCTGTTTTTT
CASSLDPDREKTGELFF
>TRBV27|NA|15|TRBJ2-2|NA
TGTGCCAGCAGTTCCGGGACACGTTACACCGGGGAGCTGTTTTTT
CASSSGTRYTGELFF
>TRBV6-1|NA|15|TRBJ2-1|NA
TGTGCCAGCAGTGAAGCCCAGGGTTCCTACAATGAGCAGTTCTTC
CASSEAQGSYNEQFF
>TRBV7-9|TRBD2|16|TRBJ2-5|few
TGTGCCAGCAGCCGTTCAATAGCGGGAGGGGGAGAGACCCAGTACTTC
CASSRSIAGGGETQYF
>TRBV14|TRBD1|13|TRBJ1-2|NA
TGTGCCAGCAGCCCCCGGACAGGGTATGGCTACACCTTC
CASSPRTGYGYTF
>TRBV25-1|TRBD1|14|TRBJ2-7|NA
TGTGCCAGCGAGGGACAGACCAACCGGTACGAGCAGTACTTC
CASEGQTNRYEQYF
>TRBV5-4|TRBD2|15|TRBJ2-3|NA
TGTGCCAGCAGCTTGTGGGGCGGGGGGCCGGATACGCAGTATTTT
CASSLWGGGPDTQYF
>TRBV11-3|NA|15|TRBJ2-1|NA
TGTGCCAGCAGCTTAGGGACAGCTTTTTCGGATGAGCAGTTCTTC
CASSLGTAFSDEQFF
>TRBV6-1|NA|14|TRBJ2-7|NA
TGTGCCAGCAACGTAGACAGGCCCTCCTACGAGCAGTACTTC
CASNVDRPSYEQYF
>TRBV12-2|NA|19|TRBJ1-3|NA
TGTGCAAGTCGCTTAGTAGTGGACAGGACGAGTCACTGTGGAAACACCATATATTTT
CASRLVVDRTSHCGNTIYF
>TRBV1|NA|17|TRBJ1-5|NA
TGCACCAGCAGCCAAGATATGGCAGGGCCGTTTAATCAGCCCCAGCATTTT
CTSSQDMAGPFNQPQHF
>TRBV19|NA|16|TRBJ1-3|NA
TGTGCCAGTAGTAGGTCGACCGGGAATTCTGGAAACACCATATATTTT
CASSRSTGNSGNTIYF
>TRBV10-3|NA|16|TRBJ1-4|NA
TGTGCCATCAGCGGGGGTGGGGTCCCCGGTCGGGAAAAACTGTTTTTT
CAISGGGVPGREKLFF
>TRBV4-2|NA|18|TRBJ1-2|NA
TGTGCCAGCAGCCAAGATCGGGGGGCCGGAGAGTTAAACTATGGCTACACCTTC
CASSQDRGAGELNYGYTF
>TRBV5-1|NA|14|TRBJ1-1|NA
TGCGCCAGCACCTTGGGGGGGGGCGGGACTGAAGCTTTCTTT
CASTLGGGGTEAFF
>TRBV5-1|NA|13|TRBJ2-7|NA
TGCGCCAGCAGCTTGGGGGGGCCCTACGAGCAGTACTTC
CASSLGGPYEQYF
>TRBV7-2|NA|13|TRBJ1-2|NA
TGTGCCAGCAGCTCCGGGTTTCTCTATGGCTACACCTTC
CASSSGFLYGYTF
>TRBV9|NA|14|TRBJ1-2|few
TGTGCCAGCAGCGTAGACGGTAACAGCTATGGCTACACCTTC
CASSVDGNSYGYTF